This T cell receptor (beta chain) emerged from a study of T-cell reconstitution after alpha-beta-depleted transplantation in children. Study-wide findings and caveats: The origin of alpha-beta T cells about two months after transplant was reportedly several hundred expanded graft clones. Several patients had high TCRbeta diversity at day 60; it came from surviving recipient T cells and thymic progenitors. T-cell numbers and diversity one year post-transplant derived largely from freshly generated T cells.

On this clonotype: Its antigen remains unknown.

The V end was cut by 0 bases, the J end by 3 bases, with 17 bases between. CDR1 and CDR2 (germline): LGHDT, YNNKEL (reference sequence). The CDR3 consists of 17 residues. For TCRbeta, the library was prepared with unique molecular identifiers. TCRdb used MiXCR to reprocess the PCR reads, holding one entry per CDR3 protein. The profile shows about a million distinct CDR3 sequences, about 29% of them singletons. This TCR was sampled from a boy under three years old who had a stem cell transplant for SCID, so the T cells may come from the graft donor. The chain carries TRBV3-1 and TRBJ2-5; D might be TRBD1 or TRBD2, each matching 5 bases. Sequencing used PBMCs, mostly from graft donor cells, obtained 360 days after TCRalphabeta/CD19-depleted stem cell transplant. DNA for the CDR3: TGTGCCAGCAGCCAAGAGGTGGGGACCATATCCAAAGAGACCCAGTACTTC. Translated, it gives CASSQEVGTISKETQYF.